Given below is one T cell receptor beta chain in context. CDR3 length: 12 residues. J gave up 6 bases and V 3 bases, and 4 bases lay outside the gene matches. Germline CDR1 DFQATT, CDR2 SNEGSKA (reference sequence). Authors' analysis steps: Nucleated cell counts were estimated from reference gene primer amplification. TCRdb's table, derived via immunoSEQ multiplex PCR, lists solely in-frame clones and lacks some. V and J calls and clone size are as listed in that table; D and trimming were resolved from the DNA. This sample has about 330,000 clones, with roughly 85% found just once. The source of the sample is a study of blood T cell repertoires in COVID-19. For the study at large: Sample material is recorded as cDNA or gDNA derived from T cells, B-cell-depleted T cells, or PBMCs.

Specimen: peripheral blood. This receptor was taken from a human donor in a cohort sampled during active COVID-19. The chain employs TRBV20-1 and TRBJ1-1, with TRBD1 matching over 7 bases. CDR3 sequence: CSASADRAEAFF. The CDR3 coding sequence is TGCAGTGCTAGTGCCGACAGGGCTGAAGCTTTCTTT.